Described below is a single TCR beta chain sequence and its context. Its recognized antigen is unknown. Nothing much larger sits one base from this clone, and base qualities are not available. This specimen comes from a study of shared clonotypes between healthy human individuals (TCRdb year 2020). About the investigation overall: The cohort included a few men and two women between 18 and 49 years of age. Per donor, three plates each were used for CD4 naive and CD4 memory, two for CD8 naive, and one for CD8 memory. Blood TCR repertoires of roughly five healthy adults were deeply sequenced to estimate repertoire size and the extent of clonotype sharing between individuals. To increase sequencing depth and limit assay-specific biases, TCR repertoire library preparation and sequencing were carried out by different laboratories using diverse techniques. Leukapheresis yielded between about 0.8 and 9.5 billion PBMCs per donor. General conclusions and limits of the study: Because the study included only a small number of donors, the genetic and exposure-history diversity represented was limited. Across four donors, approximately 5% of naive CD4, more than 3% of naive CD8, around 2.1% of memory CD4, and around 0.4% of memory CD8 clonotypes were shared. Incomplete sequencing was indicated by rarefaction of sorted-subset datasets, despite the large sequencing depth. Sampling was restricted to blood, and TCR repertoires in tissues likely differ from the TCR repertoires found in blood. Naive subsets generally had larger estimated clonotype richness than memory subsets did. Pairwise subsampling led to the expectation that sequencing depth would affect the degree of clonotype sharing among donors. Clonotypes shared by all four sorted-subset donors showed higher generation probabilities than non-shared clonotypes.

TCR CDR3 regions were amplified from genomic DNA by multiplex PCR using the deep immunoSEQ assay. Extracted genomic DNA from each cell subset was distributed evenly across all wells of several immunoSEQ 96-well plates, and each plate was treated as a replicate. For sorted subsets, around 200 ng genomic DNA, equal to about 30,000 T cell genomes, was loaded into each replicate PCR. The purified libraries were quantified using a Qubit 3.0 fluorometer, sized with a Bioanalyzer 2100, and then quantified again using the KAPA Library Quantification kit. Every immunoSEQ 96-well plate was sequenced on a dedicated single-read 150-cycle Illumina NextSeq 550 flow cell. Per the source publication's procedure: Because the immunoSEQ output included only junctional sequences and no quality scores, the filtering could not be the same as the filtering used for full-length reads. To assign V/J genes and CDR3, sequences were annotated against IMGT germline references using PyIR, a Python wrapper for IgBLAST v1.9. Any read was removed if the V/J assignment was weak (E-value above 1e-6), the CDR3 was missing, or the read contained stop codons, out-of-frame junctions, or ambiguous translated residues. V3J clonotypes were defined as sequences sharing an identical inferred V gene, J gene, and CDR3 amino acid sequence. Percentage overlap between repertoires was computed as shared unique clonotypes divided by the size of the smaller repertoire. Three approaches were used to assess repertoire richness: RTK rarefaction, the Chao1 estimator, and Recon v2.1 estimates of unobserved clonotypes. OLGA was used to compute generation probabilities for all TCRbeta clonotypes that the gDNA method yielded from a handful of donors. The source is immuneACCESS, and TCRdb retained only in-frame sequences with V and J called. Part of the clones is not carried over; for the studies checked, unresolved V genes explain less than half of this, and the remainder is unexplained. V, J and clone size are taken as reported in that table, and D and trimming were inferred from the DNA itself. The sample profile shows about 1 million clones; around 74% of them were found once. The ten largest clones represent 1.2% to 1.5% of the sample.

Trimming removed 0 bases from V and 7 bases from J; the gene matches leave 6 bases unexplained. Measured from the cysteine to the phenylalanine, the CDR3 is 16 residues long. The CDR3 DNA has 48 bases and is translated from base 1. Via the germline V gene, CDR1 is MNHEY and CDR2 SVGAGI. Healthy HIV-negative adults with no recently reported acute infections or vaccinations were included as donors. Only Caucasian adults living in Nashville, Tennessee, USA were represented among the donors. CD4+ T cells were enriched by magnetic negative selection, after which naive cells were positively selected on CD45RA and the negative fraction was taken as the memory subset. After blood collection by leukapheresis, PBMCs were isolated using Ficoll-Histopaque density gradient centrifugation and then cryopreserved in the vapor phase of liquid nitrogen. Analytical flow cytometry was used to check the purity and quantity of every magnetically sorted T cell population. From each sorted fraction, genomic DNA was isolated and quantified by UV absorbance on a Nanodrop 2000c.

This clonotype was obtained from a man aged 18 to 30 in good health. The V and J segments used are TRBV6-5 and TRBJ1-4; 9 central nucleotides agree with TRBD1. Sequenced sample: memory CD4+ T cells sorted from blood. This specimen's cell subset or site label, interpreted: CD45RA-negative fraction. In nucleotide form, the sequence is TGTGCCAGCAGTTACTCGTCTACAGGGGGCTCTGAAAAACTGTTTTTT. Translated, it reads CASSYSSTGGSEKLFF.